The 17 T cell receptor beta chains given below trace back to one sample, sequenced in a study of T cell changes during pregnancy in multiple sclerosis. Here immunoSEQ multiplex PCR was the method, and the copy in TCRdb shows in-frame clones only, minus some. The profile shows tens of thousands of clones, 90% to 95% of them singletons. This material consisted of peripheral blood, taken in the third trimester of pregnancy. These receptors were taken from a female donor in good health, enrolled as a control in a pregnancy study.

In this sample, this clone turned up once. The chain joins TRBV28 to TRBJ2-2; 9 bases agree with TRBD1. V shed 6 bases, J shed 5 bases, and the junction held 7 bases outside the gene matches. The germline gives CDR1 MDHEN, CDR2 SYDVKM. This CDR3 is 15 amino acids long. In nucleotides, the CDR3 is TGTGCCAGCAGCGCGGGACAGGGTCGGACCGGGGAGCTGTTTTTT. Translating gives CASSAGQGRTGELFF.

The genes are TRBV2 and TRBJ1-4; D is unclear. CDR3 length: 13 residues. The germline gives CDR1 SNHLY, CDR2 FYNNEI. V shed 10 bases and J shed 8 bases, with 17 bases lying between them. CDR3 in amino acids: CATIDGNGEKLFF. The CDR3 DNA reads TGTGCCACCATAGACGGAAACGGGGAAAAACTGTTTTTT.

The rearrangement uses TRBV11-3 and TRBJ2-3; no firm D call. Germline CDR1 and CDR2: SGHNT and YENEEA. Between the trimmed V and J ends, which lost 1 base and 0 bases, there was a span of 8 bases. The CDR3 sequence is 15 residues long. CDR3 in amino acids: CASSLVGTSTDTQYF. The DNA of the CDR3 is TGTGCCAGCAGCTTAGTTGGTACTAGCACAGATACGCAGTATTTT. Filled out from reference TRBV11-3 and TRBJ2-3, the complete variable domain reads EAGVVQSPRYKIIEKKQPVAFWCNPISGHNTLYWYLQNLGQGPELLIRYENEEAVDDSQLPKDRFSAERLKGVDSTLKIQPAELGDSAVYLCASSLVGTSTDTQYFGPGTRLTVL.

J is TRBJ2-7 and V is TRBV5-6, with 7 bases identical to TRBD1. The CDR3 spans 15 residues. V was pared by 4 bases and J by 4 bases, with 11 bases of the junction left unmatched. Germline V gene lookup returns CDR1 SGHDT and CDR2 YYEEEE. CDR3 sequence: CASSLPGGVYYEQYF. CDR3 DNA: TGTGCCAGCAGCCTACCAGGGGGTGTTTATTACGAGCAGTACTTC.

This clone has a handful of counts. The chain is built from TRBV6-1 and TRBJ2-7; TRBD2 matches 11 bases. This CDR3 spans 15 amino acids. The germline V gene encodes CDR1 MNHNS and CDR2 SASEGT. With 5 bases clipped from V and 6 bases from J, the junction kept 9 bases outside the gene matches. The CDR3 DNA is TGTGCCAGCAGTCCAAAGACTAGCGGGGCTTTCGAGCAGTACTTC. It specifies CASSPKTSGAFEQYF.

V and J are TRBV11-3 and TRBJ2-1; 8 nucleotides line up with TRBD1. Germline-derived CDR1 and CDR2 are SGHNT and YENEEA. This CDR3 contains 16 residues. With V trimmed by 4 bases and J by 2 bases, 7 bases remained unmatched. CDR3 residues: CASSSADRDAYNEQFF. CDR3 DNA sequence: TGTGCCAGCAGCTCCGCGGACAGGGACGCCTACAATGAGCAGTTCTTC.

The chain employs TRBV6-1 and TRBJ1-3, with D perhaps TRBD1 (6 bases). The germline V gene encodes CDR1 MNHNS and CDR2 SASEGT. V was cut by 2 bases and J by 5 bases, with 16 bases left in between. The CDR3 is made up of 16 amino acids. The CDR3 nucleotides are TGTGCCAGCAGTGAAAACTTCAGGGGTTCCAGAAACACCATATATTTT. Protein sequence: CASSENFRGSRNTIYF.

J is TRBJ2-5 and V is TRBV19, with D perhaps TRBD1 (5 bases). V gave up 3 bases and J gave up 5 bases, with 10 bases separating them. The CDR3 sequence is 13 residues long. Per germline, CDR1 LNHDA and CDR2 SQIVND (reference sequence). DNA for the CDR3: TGTGCCAGTAGTATGGTGGGGCTGGAGACCCAGTACTTC. Translated, it gives CASSMVGLETQYF.

The rearrangement uses TRBV7-2 and TRBJ2-3; 12 positions match TRBD2. CDR3 length equals 16 residues. V trimming: 5 bases; J trimming: 4 bases; junction bases outside the gene matches: 7. The germline V gene encodes CDR1 SGHTA and CDR2 FQGNSA. The CDR3: CASSLRLAGVADTQYF. The CDR3, as DNA: TGTGCCAGCAGCCTCCGACTAGCGGGAGTTGCAGATACGCAGTATTTT.

The chain employs TRBV7-9 and TRBJ1-1; 10 bases match TRBD1. There are 16 residues in the CDR3. With 5 bases clipped from V and 0 bases from J, the junction kept 6 bases outside the gene matches. The germline gives CDR1 SEHNR, CDR2 FQNEAQ (reference sequence). DNA for the CDR3: TGTGCCAGCAGCCATAGACAGGGGGCAATGAACACTGAAGCTTTCTTT. Translated: CASSHRQGAMNTEAFF. The whole variable domain, filled in from reference TRBV7-9 and TRBJ1-1, reads DTGVSQNPRHKITKRGQNVTFRCDPISEHNRLYWYRQTLGQGPEFLTYFQNEAQLEKSRLLSDRFSAERPKGSFSTLEIQRTEQGDSAMYLCASSHRQGAMNTEAFFGQGTRLTVV.

The count of this clone is one. The chain recombines TRBV4-2 with TRBJ2-5; tentative D call: TRBD2 (7 bases). Germline CDR1 LGHNA, CDR2 YNFKEQ. V was clipped by 4 bases and J by 4 bases, with 10 bases between them. The CDR3 has 13 residues. The chain's CDR3 is CASSLAGAETQYF. CDR3 coding DNA: TGTGCCAGCAGCCTCGCGGGGGCAGAGACCCAGTACTTC.

CDR3 amino acids: CASSSRDEQYF. CDR3 DNA: TGTGCCAGCAGCTCCCGTGACGAGCAGTACTTC. The chain uses TRBV7-2 and TRBJ2-7, with D hard to call. Germline lookup yields CDR1 SGHTA and CDR2 FQGNSA. The V and J ends lost 4 bases and 5 bases respectively, with 6 bases between them. The CDR3 has 11 residues. Supplemented by reference TRBV7-2 and TRBJ2-7, the full variable domain reads GAGVSQSPSNKVTEKGKDVELRCDPISGHTALYWYRQSLGQGLEFLIYFQGNSAPDKSGLPSDRFSAERTGGSVSTLTIQRTQQEDSAVYLCASSSRDEQYFGPGTRLTVT.

The chain links TRBV28 to TRBJ1-4; D is unclear. Germline V gene lookup returns CDR1 MDHEN and CDR2 SYDVKM. The CDR3 has 12 amino acids. The V and J ends lost 4 bases and 7 bases respectively, with 7 bases between them. CDR3 nucleotide sequence: TGTGCCAGCAGTTCGGGGATTGAAAAACTGTTTTTT. It translates to CASSSGIEKLFF.

This clone was detected only a few times. The chain combines TRBV4-1 with TRBJ1-2; 7 bases match TRBD1. From germline, CDR1 is MGHRA and CDR2 YSYEKL. The CDR3 is 16 amino acids. J lost 2 bases, V lost 5 bases, and 11 bases had no gene match. The CDR3 DNA reads as TGCGCCAGCAGCAAACCTCCGGGACAGAGGAACTATGGCTACACCTTC. Translation: CASSKPPGQRNYGYTF.

This chain joins TRBV28 and TRBJ1-5; tentatively, D is TRBD1 (6 bases). V lost 2 bases and J 15 bases, leaving 14 bases between the germline ends. The CDR3 totals 12 residues. Germline V CDR1 and CDR2: MDHEN, SYDVKM. CDR3 nucleotides: TGTGCCAGCAGTTTAGAGACAGGCCCAAGGCATTTT. The encoded protein is CASSLETGPRHF.

V and J are TRBV4-2 and TRBJ1-3, with D maybe TRBD1 (5 bases). Trimming stripped 6 bases from V and 3 bases from J, with 18 bases between. The CDR3 is 16 amino acids. Per the germline V gene, CDR1 is LGHNA and CDR2 is YNFKEQ. The CDR3 DNA reads TGTGCCAGCAGTCCGAAACTTGACGGGGGTGGAAACACCATATATTTT. The encoded protein is CASSPKLDGGGNTIYF.

The V and J genes are TRBV10-1 and TRBJ2-7; tentatively, D is TRBD2 (6 bases). V was trimmed by 4 bases and J by 5 bases, leaving 12 bases between them. Germline V gene sequence: CDR1 WNHNN, CDR2 SYGVQD (reference sequence). CDR3 size: 13 residues. The CDR3 region is CASSGGVRDEQYF. CDR3 DNA sequence: TGCGCCAGCAGTGGGGGGGTTAGGGACGAGCAGTACTTC.